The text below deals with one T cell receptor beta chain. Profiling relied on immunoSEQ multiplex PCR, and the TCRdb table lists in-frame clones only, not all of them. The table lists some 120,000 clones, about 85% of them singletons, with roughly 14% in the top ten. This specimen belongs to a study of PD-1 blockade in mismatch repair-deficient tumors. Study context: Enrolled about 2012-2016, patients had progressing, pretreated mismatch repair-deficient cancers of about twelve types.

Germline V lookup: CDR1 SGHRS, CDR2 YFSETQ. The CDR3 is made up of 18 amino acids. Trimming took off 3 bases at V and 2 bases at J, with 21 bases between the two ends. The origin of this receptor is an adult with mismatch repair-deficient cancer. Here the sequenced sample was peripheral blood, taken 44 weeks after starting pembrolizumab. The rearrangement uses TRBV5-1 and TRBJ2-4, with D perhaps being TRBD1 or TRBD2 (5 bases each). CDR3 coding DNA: TGCGCCAGCAGCTCTGGGGGAGTCCTGCCGTGGCCCAAAAACATTCAGTACTTC. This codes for CASSSGGVLPWPKNIQYF.